The next 28 T cell receptor beta chains were all read from a single sample in a study of HIV-infected patients and healthy controls. Reverse transcription used approximately 500 ng RNA and constant-region primers for alpha and beta. Separate chain-specific third strand synthesis with multiplexing indices produced the alpha and beta libraries. TCRdb itself ran the 5' RACE reads through MiXCR, one entry per CDR3 protein. Of about 6,500 distinct CDR3 sequences listed, 7.4% are singletons. Antiretroviral therapy had run roughly three months, about 14 weeks, before follow-up blood collection. All unsorted peripheral T cells were captured because whole blood was used without fractionation. This material consisted of blood, taken during antiretroviral therapy. The receptor source for this set is an adult with HIV infection.

In this sample, this clonotype is medium-sized. V is TRBV29-1 and J is TRBJ1-1, with D maybe TRBD1 (6 bases). V was clipped by 0 bases and J by 5 bases, with 16 bases between them. Germline CDR1 is SQVTM and CDR2 is ANQGSEA. The CDR3 spans 15 residues. CDR3 in DNA: TGCAGCGTTGAAGATCATGGGGGGGCGAGGACTGAAGCTTTCTTT. Protein: CSVEDHGGARTEAFF.

The table lists this clonotype with many counts. The V gene is TRBV4-2, the J gene TRBJ1-1; TRBD1 aligns across 10 bases. J lost 4 bases, V lost 3 bases, and 11 bases had no gene match. The CDR3 loop spans 17 amino acids. Germline V lookup: CDR1 LGHNA, CDR2 YNFKEQ. CDR3 protein: CASSHPGQGTASTEAFF. The CDR3 nucleotides read TGTGCCAGCAGCCATCCGGGACAGGGGACGGCTAGCACTGAAGCTTTCTTT.

This clonotype is labeled medium-sized. The chain has TRBV4-1 and TRBJ1-2; 8 nucleotides agree with TRBD1. V shed 1 base, J shed 4 bases, and the junction held 5 bases outside the gene matches. The CDR3 runs to 15 residues. Germline CDR1 reads MGHRA; CDR2 reads YSYEKL. Here the CDR3 DNA reads TGCGCCAGCAGCCAAGCCAGGGGGCAGGCCTATGGCTACACCTTC. It codes for CASSQARGQAYGYTF.

This clonotype is medium-sized in the sample. The V and J genes are TRBV4-1 and TRBJ2-2, with no clear D. Germline V gene lookup returns CDR1 MGHRA and CDR2 YSYEKL. The ends were cut back, 1 base at V and 0 bases at J, with 6 bases in the middle. The CDR3 is made up of 15 amino acids. The DNA for the CDR3 is TGCGCCAGCAGCCAAGGGTCGACGAACACCGGGGAGCTGTTTTTT. This translates into CASSQGSTNTGELFF.

By its share, this clonotype is medium-sized. This chain uses TRBV28 with TRBJ2-1; TRBD2 matches 12 bases. V lost 6 bases to trimming and J lost 6 bases; unmatched junction nucleotides: 6. The CDR3 is 15 amino acids. The V gene's germline CDR1 is MDHEN and CDR2 SYDVKM. CDR3 loop: CASRTTSGRTNEQFF. CDR3 bases: TGTGCCAGCAGGACAACTAGCGGGAGGACCAATGAGCAGTTCTTC.

Judged by abundance, this clonotype is medium-sized. The chain joins TRBV5-1 to TRBJ1-1, with D perhaps matching TRBD1 (6 bases). Germline V lookup: CDR1 SGHRS, CDR2 YFSETQ. With 0 bases removed from V and 4 bases from J, the gap between germline ends came to 7 bases. The CDR3 runs 13 residues. This CDR3 is CASSLGGGTEAFF. Here the CDR3 DNA reads TGCGCCAGCAGCTTGGGAGGGGGCACTGAAGCTTTCTTT. Filled out from reference TRBV5-1 and TRBJ1-1, the complete variable domain reads KAGVTQTPRYLIKTRGQQVTLSCSPISGHRSVSWYQQTPGQGLQFLFEYFSETQRNKGNFPGRFSGRQFSNSRSEMNVSTLELGDSALYLCASSLGGGTEAFFGQGTRLTVV.

This clonotype is judged medium-sized. The rearrangement uses TRBV12-3 or TRBV12-4 and TRBJ1-2; possibly TRBD1 for D (5 bases). Trimming cost V 3 bases and J 8 bases, with 13 bases left between them. This CDR3 is 13 amino acids long. CDR3 bases: TGTGCCAGCAGTTTGAGCCCAGGGAGAGGCTACACCTTC. It yields the protein CASSLSPGRGYTF.

This clonotype was recorded many times. V and J are TRBV18 and TRBJ2-7, with D perhaps given as TRBD1 or TRBD2 (5 bases each). V dropped 3 bases and J dropped 3 bases, with 24 bases sitting between them. The length of the CDR3 is 18 residues. Germline loops: CDR1 KGHSH, CDR2 LQKENI. DNA of the CDR3: TGTGCCAGCTCACCCACTTCCCCGTCGAGGGGTTCTTACTACGAGCAGTACTTC. This codes for CASSPTSPSRGSYYEQYF.

This clonotype came up many times. V is TRBV24-1 and J is TRBJ2-3, with no clear D. V lost 5 bases and J 2 bases, leaving 16 bases between the germline ends. The CDR3 length is 16 residues. Germline CDR1 reads KGHDR; CDR2 reads SFDVKD. The CDR3 spells CATSVSGRLATDTQYF. The CDR3 DNA sequence: TGTGCCACCAGTGTGTCAGGAAGGTTGGCCACAGATACGCAGTATTTT.

This clonotype was seen ten or more times. The chain carries TRBV28 and TRBJ2-7; D gene uncertain. CDR1 is MDHEN and CDR2 is SYDVKM in the germline V gene. The ends were cut back, 3 bases at V and 3 bases at J, with 6 bases in the middle. The CDR3 is made up of 12 amino acids. CDR3 bases: TGTGCCAGCAGTTTCACGTACTACGAGCAGTACTTC. This translates into CASSFTYYEQYF.

This clonotype is labeled as medium-sized. This chain joins TRBV2 and TRBJ2-1; 7 bases are shared with TRBD2. J lost 10 bases, V lost 4 bases, and 4 bases had no gene match. Germline V lookup: CDR1 SNHLY, CDR2 FYNNEI. CDR3 size: 12 residues. As DNA, the CDR3 is TGTGCCAGCAGTGTTAGTAGCGGGGAGCAGTTCTTC. It specifies CASSVSSGEQFF.

In its sample, this clonotype was seen many times. The rearrangement joins TRBV7-9 to TRBJ2-1; D is ambiguous. Trimming took 6 bases from V and 8 from J, leaving 8 bases between them. Germline CDR1 and CDR2: SEHNR and FQNEAQ (reference sequence). The CDR3 consists of 11 residues. The CDR3 loop is CASRGDYEQFF. The CDR3 DNA reads as TGTGCCAGCAGAGGAGACTATGAGCAGTTCTTC.

In its sample, this clonotype is medium-sized. This rearrangement joins TRBV19 to TRBJ2-3; D might be TRBD1 or TRBD2, each matching 5 bases. Germline V gene lookup returns CDR1 LNHDA and CDR2 SQIVND (reference sequence). CDR3 length equals 14 residues. Deletions cut 4 bases from V and 4 bases from J, with 12 bases between. The CDR3 nucleotides are TGTGCCAGTAGTAGGGACGGTTTCCCAGATACGCAGTATTTT. Translation gives CASSRDGFPDTQYF.

This clonotype is classed as medium-sized. The chain has TRBV25-1 and TRBJ1-4; possible D gene TRBD1, 5 bases. This CDR3 comprises 15 residues. CDR1 MGHDK and CDR2 SYGVNS come from the germline V gene. The DNA for the CDR3 is TGTGCTACTTCCCGGGACCTTTTGGGGGATGAAAAACTGTTTTTT. This translates into CATSRDLLGDEKLFF.

This clonotype is medium-sized (0.01 to 0.1%). This sequence joins TRBV19 and TRBJ2-1; 9 bases line up with TRBD2. The ends lost 4 bases at V and 7 bases at J; junction bases unmatched: 8. Germline V gives CDR1 LNHDA, CDR2 SQIVND (reference sequence). The CDR3 has 15 amino acids. CDR3 sequence reads: CASSSSAGGVNEQFF. In DNA, the CDR3 is TGTGCCAGTAGTAGCTCAGCGGGAGGTGTAAATGAGCAGTTCTTC. Looking up the rest from reference TRBV19 and TRBJ2-1 gives the full variable domain: DGGITQSPKYLFRKEGQNVTLSCEQNLNHDAMYWYRQDPGQGLRLIYYSQIVNDFQKGDIAEGYSVSREKKESFPLTVTSAQKNPTAFYLCASSSSAGGVNEQFFGPGTRLTVL.

By sample fraction, this clonotype is medium-sized. This rearrangement joins TRBV14 to TRBJ2-2; 11 positions agree with TRBD1. Trimming took 3 bases from V and 5 from J; bases not matched to a gene: 8. Germline V lookup: CDR1 SGHDN, CDR2 FVKESK. The CDR3 is made up of 17 amino acids. The CDR3 sequence is CASSHPPGDRGTGELFF. The CDR3 coding sequence is TGTGCCAGCAGCCACCCGCCGGGGGACAGGGGGACCGGGGAGCTGTTTTTT.

This clonotype appeared many times. The chain is built from TRBV24-1 and TRBJ2-5, with 8 bases fitting TRBD1. Germline trimming cut 4 bases from V and 2 bases from J; bases unmatched to any gene: 14. In germline, CDR1 is KGHDR, CDR2 SFDVKD. This CDR3 is 18 amino acids long. This CDR3 reads CATSDPTSGGAGQETQYF. The CDR3 nucleotides are TGTGCCACCAGTGACCCTACCTCAGGGGGCGCGGGGCAAGAGACCCAGTACTTC.

This clonotype was detected ten times or more. CDR3 in DNA: TGCAGCGTTAAAAGGGGGACGTCCTACGAGCAGTACTTC. It specifies CSVKRGTSYEQYF. The rearrangement uses TRBV29-1 and TRBJ2-7; tentatively, D is TRBD1 (6 bases). Trimming pared 5 bases from V and 1 base from J, leaving 12 bases between. This CDR3 contains 13 residues. CDR1 and CDR2 from the germline V gene are SQVTM and ANQGSEA.

By proportion, this clonotype is medium-sized. The chain has TRBV12-3 or TRBV12-4 and TRBJ1-3; 7 bases are shared with TRBD1. The trim removed 7 bases at V and 0 bases at J, leaving 3 bases unmatched. The CDR3 is made up of 14 amino acids. The CDR3 DNA is TGTGCCAGCAAAACAGGGGCCTCTGGAAACACCATATATTTT. It translates to CASKTGASGNTIYF.

In this sample, this clonotype turned up a few times. V and J are TRBV5-5 and TRBJ2-7; D is ambiguous. V was trimmed by 4 bases and J by 0 bases, leaving 8 bases between them. The germline CDR1 and CDR2 sequences are SGHKS and YYEKEE (reference sequence). The CDR3 is 13 amino acids. CDR3 nucleotide sequence: TGTGCCAGCAGCGGCTCAGGCTCCTACGAGCAGTACTTC. It is translated as CASSGSGSYEQYF.

In its sample, this clonotype ranks as medium-sized. The V gene is TRBV12-3 or TRBV12-4, the J gene TRBJ2-7; 9 bases are a match to TRBD1. V shed 6 bases, J shed 7 bases, and the junction held 13 bases outside the gene matches. This CDR3 is built from 15 residues. CDR3 protein: CASRSSGTGSREQYF. The CDR3 DNA follows: TGTGCCAGCAGATCATCCGGGACAGGGAGCAGGGAGCAGTACTTC.

This clonotype was seen ten or more times. This chain joins TRBV28 and TRBJ2-7; no clear D gene. The CDR3 runs 15 residues. Germline V lookup: CDR1 MDHEN, CDR2 SYDVKM. V was shortened by 3 bases and J by 0 bases, with 12 bases between the two germline ends. In DNA form, the CDR3 reads TGTGCCAGCAGTTTTTCCTCCAGGAGCTCCTACGAGCAGTACTTC. Translated: CASSFSSRSSYEQYF. The full variable domain, completed using reference TRBV28 and TRBJ2-7, is DVKVTQSSRYLVKRTGEKVFLECVQDMDHENMFWYRQDPGLGLRLIYFSYDVKMKEKGDIPEGYSVSREKKERFSLILESASTNQTSMYLCASSFSSRSSYEQYFGPGTRLTVT.

This clonotype has ten or more counts. The chain has TRBV2 and TRBJ1-1, with unresolved D. The CDR3 is 14 residues long. Germline loops: CDR1 SNHLY, CDR2 FYNNEI. V was shortened by 4 bases and J by 7 bases, with 16 bases between the two germline ends. The CDR3 coding sequence is TGTGCCAGCAGTGGTCCCCCCCTGCGCCTTGAAGCTTTCTTT. It specifies CASSGPPLRLEAFF.

Sample share makes this clonotype medium-sized. This chain joins TRBV5-1 and TRBJ1-1; 8 nucleotides match TRBD1. CDR1 and CDR2 (germline): SGHRS, YFSETQ. V shed 4 bases and J 12 bases; nucleotides not matched to a gene: 11. The CDR3 is 13 residues long. In nucleotides, the CDR3 is TGCGCCAGCAGCCTGGGCGGACAGGGCCCAACTTTCTTT. Its protein is CASSLGGQGPTFF.

By its share, this clonotype is medium-sized. The CDR3 sequence: CASSFPGRDEQYF. The CDR3 DNA reads TGTGCCAGCAGTTTTCCAGGCCGCGACGAGCAGTACTTC. The chain couples TRBV28 to TRBJ2-7, with no clear D. Germline CDR1 reads MDHEN; CDR2 reads SYDVKM. With 3 bases removed from V and 5 bases from J, the gap between germline ends came to 11 bases. This CDR3 is 13 amino acids long.

Turning to this clonotype: One base away lies a much larger clone, so this may be a sequencing read error. The rearrangement joins TRBV20-1 to TRBJ2-2; D remains unclear. CDR1 is DFQATT and CDR2 is SNEGSKA in the germline V gene (reference sequence). This CDR3 is 13 amino acids long. The V and J ends lost 3 bases and 7 bases respectively, with 12 bases between them. CDR3 loop: CSARRSGNGELFF. CDR3 DNA: TGCAGTGCTAGGAGGTCGGGCAACGGGGAGCTGTTTTTT.

By proportion, this clonotype is medium-sized. The CDR3 region has the DNA TGTGCCAGCAGCCGGACAGGGAATGAGCAGTTCTTC. Translation gives CASSRTGNEQFF. This chain uses TRBV12-3 or TRBV12-4 with TRBJ2-1; 8 bases agree with TRBD1. The CDR3 loop spans 12 amino acids. The J segment lost 7 bases and the V segment lost 6 bases, leaving 2 bases of the junction unmatched.

This clonotype showed up many times. For the CDR3, the DNA is TGTGCCAGCAGTTTTTCATTGTCAGGGGGCCACGAGCAGTACTTC. Translated: CASSFSLSGGHEQYF. The chain recombines TRBV28 with TRBJ2-7; TRBD1 aligns across 8 bases. The CDR3 spans 15 residues. Germline V CDR1 and CDR2: MDHEN, SYDVKM. With V trimmed by 3 bases and J by 5 bases, 9 bases remained unmatched.